These T cell receptor beta chains were read from a single sample in a study of CD8+ T cells in alopecia areata. The table came from immunoSEQ multiplex PCR; TCRdb's copy has only in-frame clones and leaves some out. The profile shows hundreds of thousands of clones, approximately 61% of them singletons. The specimen was CD4+ T cells sorted from blood, collected at week 0. These TCRs come from a human donor with alopecia areata. CDR3s include the opening cysteine and the closing phenylalanine or tryptophan. A D gene is named only where the DNA matches it firmly. Clone size, where shown, is once, few, many, or a class for clones that have expanded.

d_gene	v_gene	abundance	j_gene	CDR3aa	CDR3nt
TRBD2	TRBV9	NA	TRBJ2-3	CASSPGLAREDTQYF	TGTGCCAGCAGCCCAGGACTAGCCCGGGAGGATACGCAGTATTTT
TRBD2	TRBV25-1	NA	TRBJ2-7	CASRLAGGNYEQYF	TGTGCCAGCAGACTAGCGGGGGGGAATTACGAGCAGTACTTC
NA	TRBV29-1	NA	TRBJ2-7	CSVATGSPYEQYF	TGCAGCGTTGCGACAGGTTCACCTTACGAGCAGTACTTC
NA	TRBV5-6	NA	TRBJ2-6	CASSPDMAGANVLTF	TGTGCCAGCAGCCCGGATATGGCTGGGGCCAACGTCCTGACTTTC
TRBD2	TRBV7-9	NA	TRBJ2-1	CASSLAAGYNEQFF	TGTGCCAGCAGCTTAGCAGCGGGATACAATGAGCAGTTCTTC
TRBD2	TRBV5-1	few	TRBJ2-5	CASSLVASGEETQYF	TGCGCCAGCAGCTTGGTCGCTAGCGGGGAAGAGACCCAGTACTTC
NA	TRBV30	NA	TRBJ1-1	CAWSVQRYLEAFF	TGTGCCTGGAGTGTACAACGGTATCTTGAAGCTTTCTTT
NA	TRBV30	NA	TRBJ2-7	CAWGRRYEQYF	TGTGCCTGGGGGCGAAGGTACGAGCAGTACTTC
TRBD1	TRBV2	NA	TRBJ1-5	CASSGTGNQPQHF	TGTGCCAGCAGTGGGACAGGGAATCAGCCCCAGCATTTT
NA	TRBV5-6	NA	TRBJ1-6	CASSLMVSDSPLHF	TGTGCCAGCAGCTTGATGGTTAGTGATTCACCCCTCCACTTT
TRBD1	TRBV2	NA	TRBJ2-5	CASSPQGQGRETQYF	TGTGCCAGCAGCCCGCAGGGACAGGGTAGAGAGACCCAGTACTTC
NA	TRBV4-2	NA	TRBJ2-3	CASSQGMKLSTDTQYF	TGTGCCAGCAGCCAAGGGATGAAGCTCAGCACAGATACGCAGTATTTT
TRBD1	TRBV6-4	NA	TRBJ1-1	CASSPDRGRRTEAFF	TGTGCCAGCAGTCCGGACAGGGGGCGACGGACTGAAGCTTTCTTT
NA	TRBV25-1	NA	TRBJ2-6	CASSVKVSSGANVLTF	TGTGCCAGCAGCGTTAAGGTTAGCTCTGGGGCCAACGTCCTGACTTTC
NA	TRBV18	NA	TRBJ1-2	CASSPYARVGTF	TGTGCCAGCTCACCATACGCACGGGTGGGCACCTTC
TRBD2	TRBV23-1	NA	TRBJ2-3	CASSQSPTLAGIFTDTQYF	TGCGCCAGCAGTCAATCGCCCACACTAGCGGGGATATTCACAGATACGCAGTATTTT
TRBD2	TRBV14	few	TRBJ2-1	CASSPRTSGGWYNEQFF	TGTGCCAGCAGCCCCCGGACTAGCGGGGGGTGGTACAATGAGCAGTTCTTC
TRBD1	TRBV7-6	NA	TRBJ2-4	CASSLGGGRGNIQYF	TGTGCCAGCAGCTTAGGGGGTGGCAGGGGGAACATTCAGTACTTC
NA	TRBV30	few	TRBJ2-3	CAWRLGDTQYF	TGTGCCTGGAGGCTCGGGGATACGCAGTATTTT
NA	TRBV12-5	many	TRBJ1-1	CASGLYTEAFF	TGTGCTAGTGGTTTGTACACTGAAGCTTTCTTT
NA	TRBV30	NA	TRBJ1-5	CAWSVRGLNQPQHF	TGTGCCTGGAGTGTTCGGGGTCTCAATCAGCCCCAGCATTTT
NA	TRBV20-1	NA	TRBJ1-1	CSARYGTEAFF	TGCAGTGCTAGATATGGGACTGAAGCTTTCTTT
TRBD1	TRBV29-1	NA	TRBJ1-1	CSVDRGWNTEAFF	TGCAGCGTGGACAGGGGATGGAACACTGAAGCTTTCTTT
NA	TRBV29-1	NA	TRBJ2-7	CSMPRGVSSYEQYF	TGCAGCATGCCCCGGGGCGTCAGCTCCTACGAGCAGTACTTC
NA	TRBV2	NA	TRBJ1-2	CASSEEGYGYTF	TGTGCCAGCAGTGAAGAGGGCTATGGCTACACCTTC
NA	TRBV5-5	many	TRBJ1-1	CASSQQMGQGTGNTEAFF	TGTGCCAGCAGCCAGCAAATGGGGCAGGGTACAGGGAACACTGAAGCTTTCTTT
TRBD2	TRBV29-1	NA	TRBJ2-5	CSVVRGGETQYF	TGCAGCGTTGTGCGGGGGGGAGAGACCCAGTACTTC
NA	TRBV4-2	NA	TRBJ2-5	CASSPLDSFQETQYF	TGTGCCAGCAGCCCCTTGGACAGTTTCCAAGAGACCCAGTACTTC
TRBD2	TRBV5-4	many	TRBJ2-3	CASSPRGGTDTQYF	TGTGCCAGCAGTCCTCGGGGGGGCACAGATACGCAGTATTTT
NA	TRBV5-4	NA	TRBJ2-2	CASSLSAALSANTGELFF	TGTGCCAGCAGCTTGAGTGCAGCTCTTTCCGCGAACACCGGGGAGCTGTTTTTT
NA	TRBV18	few	TRBJ1-4	CASSPGGSDEKLFF	TGTGCCAGCTCACCAGGGGGCTCGGATGAAAAACTGTTTTTT
TRBD2	TRBV30	NA	TRBJ2-5	CAWSVQAGEETQYF	TGTGCCTGGAGTGTACAAGCGGGGGAAGAGACCCAGTACTTC
NA	TRBV2	NA	TRBJ1-2	CASRDQGGNYGYTF	TGTGCCAGCAGGGACCAAGGGGGGAACTATGGCTACACCTTC
NA	TRBV7-8	NA	TRBJ2-5	CASSRGVYQETQYF	TGTGCCAGCAGCCGAGGCGTCTACCAAGAGACCCAGTACTTC
NA	TRBV7-8	NA	TRBJ2-7	CASSLAEIGAYEQYF	TGTGCCAGCAGCTTAGCGGAAATAGGGGCCTACGAGCAGTACTTC
NA	TRBV2	NA	TRBJ1-1	CASSPETGNTEAFF	TGTGCCAGCAGCCCGGAGACAGGGAACACTGAAGCTTTCTTT
NA	TRBV5-6	NA	TRBJ2-5	CASSSLRGETQYF	TGTGCCAGCAGCTCCTTGAGGGGAGAGACCCAGTACTTC
NA	TRBV30	NA	TRBJ2-4	CAWSPLDRGGAKNIQYF	TGTGCCTGGAGTCCCCTAGACAGAGGGGGAGCCAAAAACATTCAGTACTTC
TRBD1	TRBV9	NA	TRBJ2-5	CASSVSGQGFQETQYF	TGTGCCAGCAGCGTATCAGGACAGGGATTCCAAGAGACCCAGTACTTC
NA	TRBV18	few	TRBJ1-4	CASSPAGEKLFF	TGTGCCAGCTCACCAGCCGGGGAAAAACTGTTTTTT
NA	TRBV29-1	NA	TRBJ2-7	CSVELGSYEQYF	TGCAGCGTTGAATTGGGTAGCTACGAGCAGTACTTC